These 14 T cell receptor beta chains originate from one sample sequenced in a study of blood T cell repertoires in COVID-19. Profiled with immunoSEQ multiplex PCR; TCRdb holds only in-frame clones, not every one. The table shows about 240,000 clones, with approximately 78% occurring only once. Sequenced input: peripheral blood. The receptors were sampled from a woman aged 18-29 years with acute or convalescent COVID-19.

The V gene is TRBV5-1, the J gene TRBJ1-2; D possibly corresponds to TRBD1 (5 bases). The V end was cut by 2 bases, the J end by 3 bases, with 8 bases between. The CDR3 runs 13 residues. Germline loops: CDR1 SGHRS, CDR2 YFSETQ. The CDR3 here is CASSFQGDYGYTF. As DNA, the CDR3 is TGCGCCAGCAGCTTCCAAGGGGACTATGGCTACACCTTC.

The chain couples TRBV24-1 to TRBJ1-5; the D is unclear. Germline CDR1 and CDR2: KGHDR and SFDVKD. V shed 4 bases and J shed 9 bases, with 12 bases lying between them. This CDR3 has 13 residues. In nucleotides, the CDR3 is TGTGCCACCAGTGAAACCCGAGATGCGCCCCAGCATTTT. Its protein product is CATSETRDAPQHF.

The chain recombines TRBV19 with TRBJ2-3; TRBD2 might be the D (6 bases). Germline V gives CDR1 LNHDA, CDR2 SQIVND (reference sequence). This CDR3 is built from 14 residues. Trimming shortened V by 8 bases and J by 4 bases, and 16 bases separated the two germline ends. The CDR3 region is CASGPGSRADTQYF. CDR3 DNA: TGTGCCAGTGGGCCCGGGAGTAGGGCAGATACGCAGTATTTT.

The gene calls are TRBV27 and TRBJ2-1, with 12 bases matching TRBD2. The ends lost 5 bases at V and 5 bases at J; junction bases unmatched: 10. The CDR3 sequence is 17 residues long. Per germline, CDR1 MNHEY and CDR2 SMNVEV (reference sequence). The CDR3, as DNA: TGTGCCAGCAGTCCGCTGCGGACTAGCGGGATACACAATGAGCAGTTCTTC. It codes for CASSPLRTSGIHNEQFF.

This clone was recorded a few times. The rearrangement uses TRBV27 and TRBJ2-1; D is perhaps TRBD2 (5 bases). V lost 3 bases to trimming and J lost 3 bases, with 6 bases between them. This CDR3 region has 13 residues. Germline-derived CDR1 and CDR2 are MNHEY and SMNVEV (reference sequence). The chain's CDR3 is CASSFAGYNEQFF. The CDR3 DNA reads TGTGCCAGCAGTTTTGCGGGCTACAATGAGCAGTTCTTC.

This sequence joins TRBV6-6 and TRBJ1-5; TRBD1 matches 7 bases. Germline CDR1 reads MNHNY; CDR2 reads SVGAGI (reference sequence). This CDR3 contains 13 residues. V gave up 5 bases and J gave up 5 bases; unmatched junction bases: 3. The CDR3 DNA follows: TGTGCCAGCAGTATTACAGGGGATCAGCCCCAGCATTTT. Amino acids: CASSITGDQPQHF.

The chain carries TRBV12-5 and TRBJ2-2, with D perhaps matching TRBD1 (6 bases). The germline CDR1 and CDR2 sequences are LGHNT and FRNRAP. Trimming took 2 bases from V and 4 from J, leaving 11 bases between them. The CDR3 loop spans 15 amino acids. CDR3 residues: CASGLLTGPTGELFF. CDR3 sequence (DNA): TGTGCTAGTGGTTTGTTGACAGGCCCCACCGGGGAGCTGTTTTTT. Using reference TRBV12-5 and TRBJ2-2 for the parts outside the CDR3, the full variable domain is DARVTQTPRHKVTEMGQEVTMRCQPILGHNTVFWYRQTMMQGLELLAYFRNRAPLDDSGMPKDRFSAEMPDATLATLKIQPSEPRDSAVYFCASGLLTGPTGELFFGEGSRLTVL.

This chain uses TRBV12-3 or TRBV12-4 with TRBJ2-5, with D unresolved. This CDR3 comprises 12 residues. V gave up 3 bases and J gave up 4 bases, with 6 bases separating them. The CDR3: CASSFIRETQYF. Written as DNA, the CDR3 is TGTGCCAGCAGTTTTATTCGAGAGACCCAGTACTTC.

This clone was detected a few times. The genes are TRBV18 and TRBJ1-4, with 7 bases identical to TRBD1. This CDR3 region has 14 residues. V was clipped by 3 bases and J by 5 bases; unmatched bases: 3. CDR1 and CDR2 from the germline V gene are KGHSH and LQKENI. The CDR3 DNA follows: TGTGCCAGCTCACCGGGACAGTTAAATGAAAAACTGTTTTTT. Its translation is CASSPGQLNEKLFF.

V gene TRBV7-2 combines with J gene TRBJ2-7; D remains ambiguous. The germline V gene has CDR1 SGHTA and CDR2 FQGNSA. This CDR3 spans 14 amino acids. Trimming removed 5 bases at V and 4 bases at J, with 15 bases between. The CDR3 region has the DNA TGTGCCAGCAGCCCAGTTCCAGCGTCTTACGAGCAGTACTTC. This sequence encodes CASSPVPASYEQYF. The full variable domain, completed using reference TRBV7-2 and TRBJ2-7, is GAGVSQSPSNKVTEKGKDVELRCDPISGHTALYWYRQSLGQGLEFLIYFQGNSAPDKSGLPSDRFSAERTGGSVSTLTIQRTQQEDSAVYLCASSPVPASYEQYFGPGTRLTVT.

This clone was seen a handful of times. CDR3: CASSSPTARIGGYTF. Here the CDR3 DNA reads TGTGCCAGCAGTTCCCCGACGGCTAGGATAGGCGGCTACACCTTC. V usage is TRBV6-2 or TRBV6-3 and J usage is TRBJ1-2; D not resolved. The CDR3 is 15 residues long. V was clipped by 4 bases and J by 8 bases, with 20 bases between them. CDR1 is MNHEY, CDR2 SVGEGT, per germline.

This clone was observed a few times. The gene calls are TRBV24-1 and TRBJ1-1; 8 bases map to TRBD1. Germline V gene sequence: CDR1 KGHDR, CDR2 SFDVKD. The CDR3 contains 13 residues. V gave up 9 bases and J gave up 0 bases; unmatched junction bases: 2. The CDR3: CATSTGVNTEAFF. The CDR3 nucleotides read TGTGCCACCTCGACAGGGGTGAACACTGAAGCTTTCTTT.

The rearrangement joins TRBV4-3 to TRBJ2-1; D may be TRBD1 (5 bases). This CDR3 spans 16 amino acids. V was cut by 3 bases and J by 2 bases, with 14 bases left in between. Germline V CDR1 and CDR2: LGHNA, YSLEER. The CDR3 reads CASSQDPIGAYNEQFF. CDR3 coding DNA: TGCGCCAGCAGCCAGGACCCTATAGGGGCCTACAATGAGCAGTTCTTC.

The chain combines TRBV6-1 with TRBJ2-2; TRBD2 matches 7 bases. The CDR3 length is 17 residues. The V gene end was trimmed by 3 bases and the J gene end by 0 bases; junction bases not matched to a gene: 7. Germline V gene sequence: CDR1 MNHNS, CDR2 SASEGT. CDR3 bases: TGTGCCAGCAGTGAGAGGGTAGCGGGTCCGAACACCGGGGAGCTGTTTTTT. Encoded protein: CASSERVAGPNTGELFF.